This TCR beta chain was obtained from a study of blood T cell repertoires in COVID-19. Across the study: Sources were T cells, B-cell-depleted T cells, or PBMCs; the material itself was cDNA or gDNA.

During active infection, Seattle patients enrolled and were then monitored through disease. Germline CDR1 reads SEHNR; CDR2 reads FQNEAQ (reference sequence). J lost 4 bases, V lost 5 bases, and 10 bases had no gene match. This CDR3 has 15 amino acids. Assay used: immunoSEQ multiplex PCR; TCRdb lists only in-frame clones, some missing. Here the sample spans 250,000 to 400,000 clones, roughly 90% being singletons. The sequenced material came from peripheral blood. This chain uses TRBV7-9 with TRBJ1-2, with 7 positions matching TRBD1. The source of this sequence is a woman aged 30 to 39 with COVID-19, enrolled during active disease. Written as DNA, the CDR3 is TGTGCCAGCAGCCCACCTCTGACAGGGACCTATGGCTACACCTTC. It encodes CASSPPLTGTYGYTF. Based on the CDR3 plus reference TRBV7-9 and TRBJ1-2, the full variable domain is DTGVSQNPRHKITKRGQNVTFRCDPISEHNRLYWYRQTLGQGPEFLTYFQNEAQLEKSRLLSDRFSAERPKGSFSTLEIQRTEQGDSAMYLCASSPPLTGTYGYTFGSGTRLTVV.